This T cell receptor beta chain was sequenced for a study of shared clonotypes between healthy human individuals. Details on this clone: Its antigen is currently unknown.

Study-wide results and limits: Among donors, the sharing of clonotypes was expected to be influenced by sequencing depth. A reduction in generation probabilities was seen for non-shared clonotypes relative to those shared by all four donors.

An assay was performed, and its level was deep. The table came from immunoSEQ multiplex PCR; TCRdb's copy has only in-frame clones and leaves some out. This table has under 600,000 clones, approximately 94% appearing once. The ends lost 0 bases at V and 5 bases at J; junction bases unmatched: 6. The CDR3 consists of 15 residues. CDR1 SGDLS and CDR2 YYNGEE come from the germline V gene. Material for sequencing was naive CD4+ T cells sorted from blood. This sample's subset: CD45RA+ positively selected. V is TRBV9 and J is TRBJ2-5, with 8 bases identical to TRBD2. The source is a woman under 40 in good health. CDR3 sequence reads: CASSVVDSGIETQYF. The CDR3 nucleotides are TGTGCCAGCAGCGTAGTGGATAGCGGGATTGAGACCCAGTACTTC.